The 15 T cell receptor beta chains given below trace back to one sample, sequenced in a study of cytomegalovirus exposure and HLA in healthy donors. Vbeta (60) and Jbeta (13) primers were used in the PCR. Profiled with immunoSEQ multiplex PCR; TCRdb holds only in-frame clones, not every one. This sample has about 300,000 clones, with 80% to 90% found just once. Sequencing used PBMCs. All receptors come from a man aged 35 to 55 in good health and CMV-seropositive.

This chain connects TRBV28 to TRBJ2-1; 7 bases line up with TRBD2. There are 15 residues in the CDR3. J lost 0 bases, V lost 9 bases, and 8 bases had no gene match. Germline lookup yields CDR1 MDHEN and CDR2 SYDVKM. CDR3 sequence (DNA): TGTGCCAGTGCCAGTAGGACTAGCTCCTACAATGAGCAGTTCTTC. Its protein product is CASASRTSSYNEQFF.

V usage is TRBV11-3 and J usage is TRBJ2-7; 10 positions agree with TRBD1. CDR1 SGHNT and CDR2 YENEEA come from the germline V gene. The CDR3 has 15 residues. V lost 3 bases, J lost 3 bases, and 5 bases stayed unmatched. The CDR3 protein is CASSFSGTGDYEQYF. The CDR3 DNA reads TGTGCCAGCAGCTTTTCCGGGACAGGGGACTACGAGCAGTACTTC.

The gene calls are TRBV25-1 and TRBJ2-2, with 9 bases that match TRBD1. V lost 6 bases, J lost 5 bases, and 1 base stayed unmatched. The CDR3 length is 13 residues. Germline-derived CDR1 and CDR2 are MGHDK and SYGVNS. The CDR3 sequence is CASRGQGTGELFF. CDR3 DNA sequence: TGTGCCAGCAGAGGACAGGGGACCGGGGAGCTGTTTTTT.

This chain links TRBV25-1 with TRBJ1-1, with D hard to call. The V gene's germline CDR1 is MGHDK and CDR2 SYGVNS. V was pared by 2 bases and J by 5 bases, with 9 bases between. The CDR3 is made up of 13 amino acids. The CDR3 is CASSEAVFTEAFF. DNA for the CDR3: TGTGCCAGCAGTGAAGCGGTATTTACTGAAGCTTTCTTT.

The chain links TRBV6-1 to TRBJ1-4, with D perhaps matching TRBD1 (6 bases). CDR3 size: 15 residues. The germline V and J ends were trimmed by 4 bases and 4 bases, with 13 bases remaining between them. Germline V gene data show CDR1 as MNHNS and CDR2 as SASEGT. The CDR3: CASSGRTALNEKLFF. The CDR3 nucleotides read TGTGCCAGCAGTGGCCGGACAGCTCTTAATGAAAAACTGTTTTTT.

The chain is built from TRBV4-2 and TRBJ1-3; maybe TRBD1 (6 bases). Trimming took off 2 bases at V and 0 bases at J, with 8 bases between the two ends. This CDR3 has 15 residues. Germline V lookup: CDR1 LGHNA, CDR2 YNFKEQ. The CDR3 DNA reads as TGTGCCAGCAGCCAATCACAGGGCTCTGGAAACACCATATATTTT. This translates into CASSQSQGSGNTIYF.

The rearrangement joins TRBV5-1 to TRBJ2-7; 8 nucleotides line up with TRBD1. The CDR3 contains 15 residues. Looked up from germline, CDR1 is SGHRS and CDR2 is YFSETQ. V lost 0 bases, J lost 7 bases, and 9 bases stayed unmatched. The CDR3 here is CASSLEVRGLGEQYF. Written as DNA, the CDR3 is TGCGCCAGCAGCTTGGAGGTCAGGGGGCTGGGGGAGCAGTACTTC. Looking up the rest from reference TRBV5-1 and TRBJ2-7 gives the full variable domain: KAGVTQTPRYLIKTRGQQVTLSCSPISGHRSVSWYQQTPGQGLQFLFEYFSETQRNKGNFPGRFSGRQFSNSRSEMNVSTLELGDSALYLCASSLEVRGLGEQYFGPGTRLTVT.

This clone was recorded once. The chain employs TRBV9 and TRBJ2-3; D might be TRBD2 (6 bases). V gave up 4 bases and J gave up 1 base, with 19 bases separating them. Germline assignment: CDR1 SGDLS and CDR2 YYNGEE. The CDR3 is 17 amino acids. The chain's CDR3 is CASSKLPSGAGTDTQYF. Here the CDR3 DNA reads TGTGCCAGCAGCAAGCTCCCATCGGGAGCTGGCACAGATACGCAGTATTTT. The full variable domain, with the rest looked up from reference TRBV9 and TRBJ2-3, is DSGVTQTPKHLITATGQRVTLRCSPRSGDLSVYWYQQSLDQGLQFLIQYYNGEERAKGNILERFSAQQFPDLHSELNLSSLELGDSALYFCASSKLPSGAGTDTQYFGPGTRLTVL.

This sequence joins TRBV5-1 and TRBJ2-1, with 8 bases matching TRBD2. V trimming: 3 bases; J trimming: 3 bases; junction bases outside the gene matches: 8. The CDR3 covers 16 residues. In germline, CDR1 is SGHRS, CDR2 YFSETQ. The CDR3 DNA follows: TGCGCCAGCAGCTCGGGCGGGAGGTGGGTCTACAATGAGCAGTTCTTC. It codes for CASSSGGRWVYNEQFF.

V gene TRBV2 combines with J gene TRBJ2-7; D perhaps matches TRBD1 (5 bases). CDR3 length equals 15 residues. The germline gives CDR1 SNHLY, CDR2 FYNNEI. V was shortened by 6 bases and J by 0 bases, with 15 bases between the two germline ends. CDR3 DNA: TGTGCCAGCAGCGAATACCTTAGGGGCTCCTACGAGCAGTACTTC. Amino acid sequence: CASSEYLRGSYEQYF.

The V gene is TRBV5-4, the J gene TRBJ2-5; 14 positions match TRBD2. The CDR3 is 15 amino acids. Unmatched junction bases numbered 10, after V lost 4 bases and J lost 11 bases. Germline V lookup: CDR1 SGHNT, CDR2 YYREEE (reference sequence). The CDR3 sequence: CASSLGLAGGREQYF. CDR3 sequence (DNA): TGTGCCAGCAGCCTAGGACTAGCGGGAGGTCGTGAGCAGTACTTC. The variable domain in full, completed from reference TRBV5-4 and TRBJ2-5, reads ETGVTQSPTHLIKTRGQQVTLRCSSQSGHNTVSWYQQALGQGPQFIFQYYREEENGRGNFPPRFSGLQFPNYSSELNVNALELDDSALYLCASSLGLAGGREQYFGPGTRLLVL.

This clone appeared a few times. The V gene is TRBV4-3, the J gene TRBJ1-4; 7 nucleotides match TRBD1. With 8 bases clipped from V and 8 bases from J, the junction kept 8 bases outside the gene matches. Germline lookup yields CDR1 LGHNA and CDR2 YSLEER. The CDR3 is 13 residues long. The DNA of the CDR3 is TGCGCCAGCGGCGGGACAGTAGAAGAAAAACTGTTTTTT. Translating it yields CASGGTVEEKLFF.

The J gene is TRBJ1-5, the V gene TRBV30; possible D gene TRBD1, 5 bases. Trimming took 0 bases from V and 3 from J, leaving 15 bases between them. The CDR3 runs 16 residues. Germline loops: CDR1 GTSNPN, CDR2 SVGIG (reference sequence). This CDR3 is CAWSVPGRANNQPQHF. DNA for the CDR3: TGTGCCTGGAGTGTACCCGGCAGGGCAAACAATCAGCCCCAGCATTTT.

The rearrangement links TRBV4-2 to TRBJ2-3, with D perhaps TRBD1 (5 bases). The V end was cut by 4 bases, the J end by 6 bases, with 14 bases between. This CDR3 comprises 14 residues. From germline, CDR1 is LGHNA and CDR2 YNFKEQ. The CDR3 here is CASSREIQGDTQYF. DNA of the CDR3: TGTGCCAGCAGCCGCGAAATTCAGGGCGATACGCAGTATTTT.

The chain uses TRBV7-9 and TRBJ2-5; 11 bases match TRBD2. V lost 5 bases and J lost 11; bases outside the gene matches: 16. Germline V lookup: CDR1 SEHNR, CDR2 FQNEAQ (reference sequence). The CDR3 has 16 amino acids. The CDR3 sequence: CASSREGLAVPQEQYF. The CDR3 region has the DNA TGTGCCAGCAGCCGAGAGGGACTAGCGGTCCCGCAGGAGCAGTACTTC. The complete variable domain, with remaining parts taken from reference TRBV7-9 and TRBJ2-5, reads DTGVSQNPRHKITKRGQNVTFRCDPISEHNRLYWYRQTLGQGPEFLTYFQNEAQLEKSRLLSDRFSAERPKGSFSTLEIQRTEQGDSAMYLCASSREGLAVPQEQYFGPGTRLLVL.